The text below deals with one T cell receptor (beta chain). What it binds is unknown. This sample was included in a study of shared clonotypes between healthy human individuals. Whole-study context: Sampling drew on donors who were a couple of women and a few men aged 18 to 49. Three CD4 naive, three CD4 memory, two CD8 naive and one CD8 memory plate were used per donor. Points from the study as a whole: Although depth was large, rarefaction showed that sequencing of the sorted subsets was incomplete.

None of the donors, who were healthy HIV-negative adults, had recently had acute infections or vaccinations. J lost 3 bases, V lost 0 bases, and 0 bases had no gene match. Germline CDR1 reads SGHTA; CDR2 reads FQGTGA. This CDR3 has 16 residues. TCRdb's table, derived via immunoSEQ multiplex PCR, lists solely in-frame clones and lacks some. This repertoire shows around 370,000 clones, approximately 97% found once; its top ten account for 0.32%. This receptor was taken from a man aged 30 to 45 in good health. This chain links TRBV7-3 with TRBJ2-1, with 12 positions matching TRBD2. Sequencing was done on a sample of memory CD8+ T cells sorted from blood. The subset was: CD45RO+ cells pooled with CCR7-negative TemRA cells. In nucleotides, the CDR3 is TGTGCCAGCAGCTTAACGGGACTAGCGGGCTACAATGAGCAGTTCTTC. Its translation: CASSLTGLAGYNEQFF.